This TCR beta chain was sequenced for a study of cytomegalovirus exposure and HLA in healthy donors (dated by TCRdb to about 2017). At the level of the whole study: An earlier analysis of approximately 550 of the donors reported 250 to 350 Gb of sequence data and some 120 million unique TCR beta sequences from 150 million to 200 million T cells. An early release that covered about 600 HLA-typed donors contained about 300 gigabases of sequencing data and some 87 million unique TCR sequences. Of the 300 to 500 genotyped donors, 70% to 90% were placed in the genetic ancestry cluster associated with self-reported Caucasian donors. The aim of the study was to test whether cataloging public T cell receptors could identify signatures of past pathogen exposure. The T cell repertoires of about 700 subjects were profiled by immunosequencing and related to cytomegalovirus serostatus. Besides the first cohort of approximately 670 subjects, a separate validation cohort made up of around 120 different subjects was used. To predict cytomegalovirus infection status, the study combined high-throughput TCR immunosequencing, statistical association of individual TCRs with disease status, and machine learning. In a later analysis, previously published TCR beta repertoires from 666 donors were re-analyzed and high-resolution HLA genotyping was added so that TCR occurrence patterns could be studied. In the later analysis, no new phenotypic data were used to find candidate immune exposures; instead, reliance was placed on TCR beta sequences and their occurrence across donors. To decide whether each TCR beta V gene segment behaved as functional or pseudogenic, an earlier analysis of 587 of the donors relied on high-throughput TCR beta sequencing. Donor age, sex, ethnicity and CMV serostatus were compiled together with the repertoire data. A later genetic analysis used genome-wide SNP genotypes for about 65% of the 666 donors, treating that subset as a discovery cohort. Every repertoire in the discovery cohort had been generated on one and the same sequencing platform. Both class I and class II loci were covered by HLA typing, at four-digit resolution. Typing coverage varied by locus: 629-630 donors for A, B, C, DRB1 and DQB1; some 520 for DQA1; about 590 for DPA1; approximately 450 for DPB1. A handful of DR-DQ haplotypes were treated as single units for association and clustering because of strong linkage in the cohort. On average, 235,054 unique TCR beta nucleotide sequences were sequenced per donor among a few hundred genotyped donors of the cohort, with roughly 18% of those sequences being non-productive. The full study reports these points: Most CMV-associated TCR beta chains appeared to be HLA-restricted in a later analysis, and the HLA associations seemed to be driven largely by CMV exposure. In both the original and validation cohorts, the classifier was reported to diagnose cytomegalovirus status with high specificity and sensitivity. A later analysis associated 16,951 TCR beta sequences with specific HLA alleles at a false discovery rate of 0.05. The sequencing pipeline was judged likely to have produced a cluster of highly shared sequence variants as a technical artifact. A total of 150 or so TCR beta chains were listed by the study as associated with cytomegalovirus. In a later analysis, TCR association rates were found to vary across HLA loci, with the most associated TCRs seen for DRB1 alleles and the fewest for HLA-C alleles. A later analysis reported that several top co-occurrence clusters appeared linked to parvovirus B19, influenza, CMV and Epstein-Barr virus. Compared with the roughly 670-donor mean, donors in an Asian-associated ancestry cluster had fewer N-insertions in productive TCRs, according to a later genetic analysis. When HLA alleles, especially DR and DQ, strongly co-occurred, attributing TCR associations to individual alleles was difficult. In an earlier analysis of 587 of the donors, most TCR beta V segments appeared in productive rearrangements about 90% or about 30% of the time, broadly matching IMGT annotations. A further reported finding was that TCR beta sequences accurately predicted the HLA-A and HLA-B alleles for most subjects in the first cohort. Most TCR sequences were seen in very few donors, while some public TCRs were found in many individuals. Some IMGT-functional V segments, including TRBV6-2 and TRBV6-3, could not be distinguished by the 87-base-pair reads and were therefore excluded. The only immune exposure information available for the cohort was CMV serostatus. HLA typing was unavailable for some donors at each locus, so association tests used only the typed subset. The authors suggested that the approach could potentially be extended to other disease states and immunological phenotypes. V-gene and J-gene trimming of TCR beta chains was associated with a missense DCLRE1C variant in a later genetic analysis, and the association was replicated in an independent cohort. In vitro tests confirmed that a few of the cytomegalovirus-associated TCR beta chains recognize cytomegalovirus antigens. The presence/absence analyses assumed that sequencing depth was roughly uniform across donors, and that assumption may not be true. About 17 rarely observed V segments, including chromosome 9 orphons, were excluded from the earlier analysis of a few hundred of the donors because counts were too low. Compared with equally common non-associated chains, HLA-associated TCR beta chains in a later analysis were more clonally expanded and had lower generation probabilities. In this cohort, only TCR beta chains were sequenced, and detectable features were limited by the absence of alpha or paired-chain data. Correlated functional status among segregating V segments might reflect linkage disequilibrium, but an unknown experimental factor could not be ruled out.

The cohort consisted of 670 or so healthy bone marrow donors. At the time of sampling, every cohort member was nominally healthy, though immune exposures that went unrecorded were likely present. The donor was CMV seropositive and was included in the group of some 290 seropositive cohort members. A peripheral blood sample was collected from each donor, and TCR beta sequencing was performed on peripheral blood mononuclear cells. The Qiagen DNeasy Blood Extraction Kit was used to extract genomic DNA from the blood cell samples. About this clone itself: Which antigen it targets is not known. Base qualities were left out, and no much larger clone turns up one base away.

The trim is 2 bases for V and 4 bases for J, with a gap of 8 bases between the germline ends. Spanning cysteine to phenylalanine, the CDR3 consists of 13 amino acids. Of the read, only the CDR3 DNA is kept; its 39 bases are in frame from base 1. Sequences SGDLS (CDR1) and YYNGEE (CDR2) are obtained from the germline V gene. Libraries were built with the immunoSEQ multiplex PCR assay. For the multiplex PCR, a mixture combining 60 forward primers for TCR Vbeta segments and 13 reverse primers for TCR Jbeta segments was used. The CDR3 region of rearranged TCR beta genes was amplified from genomic DNA with a multiplex PCR assay. Amplified TCR beta libraries were sequenced as 87-base-pair reads on the Illumina HiSeq System. Under the source paper's analysis protocol: A later analysis tallied 70 million to 100 million unique TCR beta chains across the 666 repertoires, and roughly 11 million of those chains were shared by two or more donors. Raw reads were error-corrected and collapsed into unique sequences by a nearest-neighbor algorithm in which closely related sequences were merged to remove PCR and sequencing errors. Alignment of CDR3 sequences to IMGT reference sequences was used to assign V, D and J gene segments. Each retained sequence needed at least a six-nucleotide match to both a V gene segment and a J gene segment. A rearrangement was called productive if the CDR3 had no stop codons and remained in frame with V and J, and every other rearrangement was called non-productive. Following IMGT convention, CDR3 was defined as the stretch from the second conserved V-encoded cysteine up to the conserved J-encoded phenylalanine. The earlier analysis of 500 to 650 of the donors excluded any sequence lacking an unambiguous match to a single V gene segment. In an earlier analysis of around 600 of the donors, V segments were called functional above 56.7% productive rearrangements and were called segregating when the between-donor standard deviation exceeded 5%. A statistical classification framework was built to diagnose cytomegalovirus status from the catalog of TCR beta chain sequences. A later analysis assigned V and J genes by comparing TCR nucleotide sequences with IMGT/GENE-DB human TR gene sequences. In a later analysis, CDR3 sequences and most-parsimonious VDJ recombination scenarios were assigned using the TCRdist pipeline. In a later analysis, every TCR beta chain was defined by the combination of its CDR3 amino acid sequence and its V-gene family, and reads without a unique V-gene family were dropped. As a way to deal with suspected cross-contamination and a sequencing artifact, a later analysis dropped hundreds of nucleotide sequences that were highly shared and had low generation probability. In a later analysis, a clonal expansion index was calculated for each public chain from normalized within-repertoire ranks of inferred template counts. A later analysis computed generation probabilities with a VDJ recombination model fitted to out-of-frame rearrangements, and checked the results against IGoR. In a later analysis, hypergeometric tests were used to score TCR-TCR, TCR-HLA and TCR-CMV co-occurrence, with a repertoire-size bias correction applied to TCR pairs. To estimate false discovery rates, a later analysis permuted the HLA or CMV assignments 20 times. In a later analysis, co-occurring TCRs were grouped using DBSCAN, and TCRdist sequence similarity was added for clustering within HLA-allele-positive subsets. Repertoires with fewer than 30,000 or more than 120,000 public chains were left out of co-occurrence clustering, as were four to six repertoires with anomalous nucleotide sharing. TCRdb holds this immuneACCESS table with in-frame rearrangements only. Some clones are missing; in checked studies, unresolved V genes explain under half, and the rest has no known cause. V, J and clone size reflect that table, while D and trimming were determined from the DNA. This sample holds 55,000 to 65,000 clones; 80% to 90% were observed only once. The top ten constitute 1.5% of the sample.

What was sequenced was PBMCs. The rearranged chain carries TRBV9 and TRBJ2-3, with the D segment identity uncertain. This clonotype was sampled from a man younger than 45 in good health and CMV-seropositive. The CDR3 protein: CASSVVPPDTQYF. Here is the DNA: TGTGCCAGCAGCGTCGTCCCCCCAGATACGCAGTATTTT.